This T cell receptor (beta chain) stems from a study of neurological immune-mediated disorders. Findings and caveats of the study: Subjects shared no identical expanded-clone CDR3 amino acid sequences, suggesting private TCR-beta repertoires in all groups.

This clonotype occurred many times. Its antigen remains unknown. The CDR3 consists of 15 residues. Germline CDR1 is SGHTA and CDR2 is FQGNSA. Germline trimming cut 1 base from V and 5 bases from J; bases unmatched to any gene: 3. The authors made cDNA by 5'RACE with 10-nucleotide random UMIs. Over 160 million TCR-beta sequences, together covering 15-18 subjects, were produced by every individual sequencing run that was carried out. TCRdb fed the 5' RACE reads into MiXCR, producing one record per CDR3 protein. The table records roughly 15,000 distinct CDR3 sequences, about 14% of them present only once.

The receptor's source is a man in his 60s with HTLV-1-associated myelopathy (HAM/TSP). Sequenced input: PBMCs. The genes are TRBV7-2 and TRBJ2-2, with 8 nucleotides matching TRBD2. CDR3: CASSLVAGGTGELFF. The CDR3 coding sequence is TGTGCCAGCAGCTTAGTGGCGGGGGGAACCGGGGAGCTGTTTTTT.